The clone carrying this T cell receptor (beta chain) was counted between two and nine times. Its antigen is not known. This specimen comes from a study of T-cell memory formation after mild COVID-19. Study background: TCR clusters were mostly confined to one donor each.

Germline V gives CDR1 SGHRS, CDR2 YFSETQ. V was clipped by 4 bases and J by 9 bases; unmatched bases: 12. The CDR3 covers 14 residues. TCRdb used MiXCR to reprocess the 5' RACE reads, holding one entry per CDR3 protein. The profile shows over 300,000 distinct CDR3 sequences, approximately 22% of them singletons. General observations from the study: Clones that contracted clustered mainly in CM and EM if CD4+ and in EMRA if CD8+. The study found balanced CD4/CD8 in clones contracting day 15 to 85 and a CD4+ lean in later expanders. Some clones that responded were present in memory (sampled pre-infection), which suggests cross-reactive memory joined.

The clonotype comes from a man between 18 and 29 years old who had mild COVID-19 (a few samples of this study predate the infection). Cell type and time point are not known. The sample comprised PBMCs or a T cell subset sorted from them (not recorded which). This chain connects TRBV5-1 to TRBJ2-7; 8 bases are a match to TRBD1. CDR3 nucleotides: TGCGCCAGCAGCGGGGGACAGGCCTCATCCGGGCAGTACTTC. Protein product: CASSGGQASSGQYF.